A selection of T cell receptor beta chains follows, all from one sample in a study of cytomegalovirus exposure and HLA in healthy donors. Assay: immunoSEQ multiplex PCR; the TCRdb copy retains only in-frame clones and omits some. The table for this sample gives about 130,000 clones. Input material: PBMCs. These receptors were taken from a man aged 18 to 29 in good health and CMV-seronegative. Both conserved end residues are part of each CDR3. D genes are given only for firm matches.

v_gene: TRBV30
j_gene: TRBJ2-3
d_gene: NA
CDR3nt: TGTGCCAGGAGTGGGGCGGGGAGCACAGATACGCAGTATTTT
CDR3aa: CARSGAGSTDTQYF

v_gene: TRBV2
j_gene: TRBJ2-7
d_gene: TRBD2
CDR3nt: TGTGCCAGCAAGAGAGCGGGGGGGCTTAACGACTACGAGCAGTACTTC
CDR3aa: CASKRAGGLNDYEQYF

v_gene: TRBV18
j_gene: TRBJ2-1
d_gene: TRBD2
CDR3nt: TGTGCCAGCTCACCCTCCGGGGCTAGCGGGAGGCGGGGGAGTGAGCAGTTCTTC
CDR3aa: CASSPSGASGRRGSEQFF

v_gene: TRBV7-3
j_gene: TRBJ2-5
d_gene: TRBD2
CDR3nt: TGTGCCAGCAGCTTAACGCTTAGCGGGAGGGAGACCCAGTACTTC
CDR3aa: CASSLTLSGRETQYF

v_gene: TRBV5-1
j_gene: TRBJ2-1
d_gene: TRBD1
CDR3nt: TGCGCCAGCAGCCCCGGTTGGACAGGCACCTACAATGAGCAGTTCTTC
CDR3aa: CASSPGWTGTYNEQFF

v_gene: TRBV11-2
j_gene: TRBJ2-3
d_gene: TRBD2
CDR3nt: TGTGCCAGCAGCTTCCAGGGACTAGCGGGCACAGATACGCAGTATTTT
CDR3aa: CASSFQGLAGTDTQYF

v_gene: TRBV10-3
j_gene: TRBJ2-3
d_gene: TRBD1
CDR3nt: TGTGCCATCAGCTACTCAGGGGGCTTTGGCACAGATACGCAGTATTTT
CDR3aa: CAISYSGGFGTDTQYF

v_gene: TRBV9
j_gene: TRBJ2-3
d_gene: NA
CDR3nt: TGTGCCAGCAGCGTAGGTGCCCTAGCGAGCGCAGATACGCAGTATTTT
CDR3aa: CASSVGALASADTQYF

v_gene: TRBV6-5
j_gene: TRBJ1-4
d_gene: TRBD1
CDR3nt: TGTGCCAGCAGACTAGGACAGGGCTGGAATGAAAAACTGTTTTTT
CDR3aa: CASRLGQGWNEKLFF

v_gene: TRBV7-3
j_gene: TRBJ2-7
d_gene: TRBD1
CDR3nt: TGTGCCAGCAGTCACGGACAGGGGTTCGAGCAGTACTTC
CDR3aa: CASSHGQGFEQYF

v_gene: TRBV5-1
j_gene: TRBJ2-1
d_gene: TRBD1
CDR3nt: TGCGCCAGCAGCTTGGTACCGGGACAGGTTTACAATGAGCAGTTCTTC
CDR3aa: CASSLVPGQVYNEQFF

v_gene: TRBV28
j_gene: TRBJ1-3
d_gene: TRBD1
CDR3nt: TGTGCCAGCAGTCCGGGACAGGGGTTCTCTGGAAACACCATATATTTT
CDR3aa: CASSPGQGFSGNTIYF

v_gene: TRBV5-4
j_gene: TRBJ1-1
d_gene: NA
CDR3nt: TGTGCCAGCAGCCAGATGGGGCTACCTGAAGCTTTCTTT
CDR3aa: CASSQMGLPEAFF

v_gene: TRBV6-5
j_gene: TRBJ1-2
d_gene: NA
CDR3nt: TGTGCCAGCAGCCGGGTCTTTTTGGAGGGCTATGGCTACACCTTC
CDR3aa: CASSRVFLEGYGYTF

v_gene: TRBV5-1
j_gene: TRBJ2-3
d_gene: TRBD1
CDR3nt: TGCGCCAGCAGCCCGACAGGGTCTGGGGATACGCAGTATTTT
CDR3aa: CASSPTGSGDTQYF

v_gene: TRBV27
j_gene: TRBJ1-2
d_gene: NA
CDR3nt: TGTGCCAGCAGTTTAATGGCAGGGGCTAACTATGGCTACACCTTC
CDR3aa: CASSLMAGANYGYTF

v_gene: TRBV7-8
j_gene: TRBJ1-4
d_gene: NA
CDR3nt: TGTGCCAGCAGCCTCCAGTCGGGGATTAATGAAAAACTGTTTTTT
CDR3aa: CASSLQSGINEKLFF

v_gene: TRBV7-2
j_gene: TRBJ1-2
d_gene: NA
CDR3nt: TGTGCCAGCAGCTTATTCCCAGGCTCCTATGGCTACACCTTC
CDR3aa: CASSLFPGSYGYTF

v_gene: TRBV4-3
j_gene: TRBJ1-2
d_gene: TRBD1
CDR3nt: TGCGCCAGCAGCCAAGGGGGACAGGGCAACTATGGCTACACCTTC
CDR3aa: CASSQGGQGNYGYTF

v_gene: TRBV9
j_gene: TRBJ1-2
d_gene: NA
CDR3nt: TGTGCCAGCAGCGTAGATGGAGCTTCTTATGGCTACACCTTC
CDR3aa: CASSVDGASYGYTF

v_gene: TRBV5-1
j_gene: TRBJ2-7
d_gene: TRBD1
CDR3nt: TGCGCCAGCAGCTTAAATTCGGGACAGTCCTACGAGCAGTACTTC
CDR3aa: CASSLNSGQSYEQYF

v_gene: TRBV7-4
j_gene: TRBJ2-2
d_gene: TRBD2
CDR3nt: TGTGCCAGCAGCTTAGGGCATGGGGAGGGCAGCCTTGCCCGGGGGACCGGGGAGCTGTTTTTT
CDR3aa: CASSLGHGEGSLARGTGELFF

v_gene: TRBV2
j_gene: TRBJ2-5
d_gene: NA
CDR3nt: TGTGCCAGCGGAGCCGGTAGATCGTACCAAGAGACCCAGTACTTC
CDR3aa: CASGAGRSYQETQYF

v_gene: TRBV13
j_gene: TRBJ2-7
d_gene: TRBD2
CDR3nt: TGTGCCAGCAGCCCCTTTAGCGGGGGGGAAGACGAGCAGTACTTC
CDR3aa: CASSPFSGGEDEQYF

v_gene: TRBV28
j_gene: TRBJ2-2
d_gene: NA
CDR3nt: TGTGCCAGCAGTTTGGCAGGTTACACCGGGGAGCTGTTTTTT
CDR3aa: CASSLAGYTGELFF

v_gene: TRBV28
j_gene: TRBJ2-2
d_gene: TRBD1
CDR3nt: TGTGCCAGCAGTTCCCCCGGACAGGGGTCGGTCACCGGGGAGCTGTTTTTT
CDR3aa: CASSSPGQGSVTGELFF

v_gene: TRBV18
j_gene: TRBJ2-7
d_gene: TRBD1
CDR3nt: TGTGCCAGCTCCCTTGGACAGGGGGCGACCTACGAGCAGTACTTC
CDR3aa: CASSLGQGATYEQYF

v_gene: TRBV18
j_gene: TRBJ2-4
d_gene: NA
CDR3nt: TGTGCCAGCTCAGCGGGGACGAACGACAAAAACATTCAGTACTTC
CDR3aa: CASSAGTNDKNIQYF

v_gene: TRBV18
j_gene: TRBJ1-6
d_gene: NA
CDR3nt: TGTGCCAGCTCATCGGGAAGACCCCTCCACTTT
CDR3aa: CASSSGRPLHF

v_gene: TRBV28
j_gene: TRBJ2-3
d_gene: NA
CDR3nt: TGTGCCAGCACCCCGAGCACAGATACGCAGTATTTT
CDR3aa: CASTPSTDTQYF

v_gene: TRBV13
j_gene: TRBJ2-3
d_gene: TRBD2
CDR3nt: TGTGCCAGCAGCGCAAACCGACTAGCGGGAGGGCCTAGGACAGATACGCAGTATTTT
CDR3aa: CASSANRLAGGPRTDTQYF

v_gene: TRBV5-1
j_gene: TRBJ2-7
d_gene: NA
CDR3nt: TGCGCCAGCAGCCTGGCGGCGGGGATGTACGAGCAGTACTTC
CDR3aa: CASSLAAGMYEQYF

v_gene: TRBV10-3
j_gene: TRBJ2-1
d_gene: NA
CDR3nt: TGTGCCATCATGGGCAGCTACAATGAGCAGTTCTTC
CDR3aa: CAIMGSYNEQFF

v_gene: TRBV7-6
j_gene: TRBJ2-4
d_gene: TRBD1
CDR3nt: TGTGCCAGCAGCTCCCGGACAGGGAGTTCCATTCAGTACTTC
CDR3aa: CASSSRTGSSIQYF

v_gene: TRBV25-1
j_gene: TRBJ2-3
d_gene: NA
CDR3nt: TGTGCCAGCAGTGGCCCAGGAGGCGACACAGATACGCAGTATTTT
CDR3aa: CASSGPGGDTDTQYF

v_gene: TRBV6-5
j_gene: TRBJ1-6
d_gene: NA
CDR3nt: TGTGCCAGCAGCAATCTCGGTCCTCACTTTTCACCCCTCCACTTT
CDR3aa: CASSNLGPHFSPLHF

v_gene: TRBV7-9
j_gene: TRBJ2-2
d_gene: NA
CDR3nt: TGTGCCAGCAGCCCTACTTGGGGCTTCGCGAACACCGGGGAGCTGTTTTTT
CDR3aa: CASSPTWGFANTGELFF

v_gene: TRBV11-3
j_gene: TRBJ2-7
d_gene: TRBD2
CDR3nt: TGTGCCAGCAGCTTATTTACGGGGACTAGCGGGGTGTCCTACGAGCAGTACTTC
CDR3aa: CASSLFTGTSGVSYEQYF

v_gene: TRBV28
j_gene: TRBJ1-6
d_gene: TRBD1
CDR3nt: TGTGCCAGCAGTCAACGAACAGGGGGAAATAATTCACCCCTCCACTTT
CDR3aa: CASSQRTGGNNSPLHF

v_gene: TRBV5-1
j_gene: TRBJ1-1
d_gene: NA
CDR3nt: TGCGCCAGCAGTCGCCCGGGGGGTGGTAGGAACACTGAAGCTTTCTTT
CDR3aa: CASSRPGGGRNTEAFF

v_gene: TRBV11-3
j_gene: TRBJ1-1
d_gene: NA
CDR3nt: TGTGCCAGCAGCCCCGCGGGGGAATGGACTGAAGCTTTCTTT
CDR3aa: CASSPAGEWTEAFF

v_gene: TRBV29-1
j_gene: TRBJ1-2
d_gene: TRBD1
CDR3nt: TGCAGCGTCGATGGACAGGGGTATGGCTACACCTTC
CDR3aa: CSVDGQGYGYTF

v_gene: TRBV11-1
j_gene: TRBJ2-1
d_gene: NA
CDR3nt: TGTGCCAGCAGCCTAGGGGGACAAATCTACAATGAGCAGTTCTTC
CDR3aa: CASSLGGQIYNEQFF

v_gene: TRBV11-3
j_gene: TRBJ1-6
d_gene: NA
CDR3nt: TGTGCCAGCAGCTCAGGGACACCAAATTCACCCCTCCACTTT
CDR3aa: CASSSGTPNSPLHF

v_gene: TRBV6-4
j_gene: TRBJ2-3
d_gene: NA
CDR3nt: TGTGCCAGCAGTTTCGGGACTGGATCGGATACGCAGTATTTT
CDR3aa: CASSFGTGSDTQYF

v_gene: TRBV15
j_gene: TRBJ1-4
d_gene: NA
CDR3nt: TGTGCCACCAGCAGAGAAGTGTTTATCGGAGCTAATGAAAAACTGTTTTTT
CDR3aa: CATSREVFIGANEKLFF

v_gene: TRBV4-3
j_gene: TRBJ2-1
d_gene: TRBD2
CDR3nt: TGCGCCAGCAGCCACCCGACCGGGACTAGCGGGTCTAATGAGCAGTTCTTC
CDR3aa: CASSHPTGTSGSNEQFF

v_gene: TRBV27
j_gene: TRBJ1-1
d_gene: NA
CDR3nt: TGTGCCAGCAGTTTATCACCTATCCGAGCAGGGGATACTGAAGCTTTCTTT
CDR3aa: CASSLSPIRAGDTEAFF

v_gene: TRBV7-2
j_gene: TRBJ2-4
d_gene: TRBD1
CDR3nt: TGTGCCAGCCTTACAGGGGGCTTACCCAAAAACATTCAGTACTTC
CDR3aa: CASLTGGLPKNIQYF

v_gene: TRBV7-9
j_gene: TRBJ1-1
d_gene: NA
CDR3nt: TGTGCCAGCAGCTCGAGACAGAGTGAAGCTTTCTTT
CDR3aa: CASSSRQSEAFF

v_gene: TRBV14
j_gene: TRBJ2-7
d_gene: NA
CDR3nt: TGTGCCAGCAACCACGCCCTCGGCGGCGAGCAGTACTTC
CDR3aa: CASNHALGGEQYF

v_gene: TRBV25-1
j_gene: TRBJ1-6
d_gene: TRBD1
CDR3nt: TGTGCCAGCAGTGACTTCGGACAGGGAGATCGGTCACCCCTCCACTTT
CDR3aa: CASSDFGQGDRSPLHF

v_gene: TRBV6-6
j_gene: TRBJ1-5
d_gene: NA
CDR3nt: TGTGCCAGCAGCATAAGGACAGATAGCAATCAGCCCCAGCATTTT
CDR3aa: CASSIRTDSNQPQHF

v_gene: TRBV6-1
j_gene: TRBJ2-7
d_gene: TRBD2
CDR3nt: TGTGCCAGCAGCGCGGGGGGGCCCCCCTACGAGCAGTACTTC
CDR3aa: CASSAGGPPYEQYF